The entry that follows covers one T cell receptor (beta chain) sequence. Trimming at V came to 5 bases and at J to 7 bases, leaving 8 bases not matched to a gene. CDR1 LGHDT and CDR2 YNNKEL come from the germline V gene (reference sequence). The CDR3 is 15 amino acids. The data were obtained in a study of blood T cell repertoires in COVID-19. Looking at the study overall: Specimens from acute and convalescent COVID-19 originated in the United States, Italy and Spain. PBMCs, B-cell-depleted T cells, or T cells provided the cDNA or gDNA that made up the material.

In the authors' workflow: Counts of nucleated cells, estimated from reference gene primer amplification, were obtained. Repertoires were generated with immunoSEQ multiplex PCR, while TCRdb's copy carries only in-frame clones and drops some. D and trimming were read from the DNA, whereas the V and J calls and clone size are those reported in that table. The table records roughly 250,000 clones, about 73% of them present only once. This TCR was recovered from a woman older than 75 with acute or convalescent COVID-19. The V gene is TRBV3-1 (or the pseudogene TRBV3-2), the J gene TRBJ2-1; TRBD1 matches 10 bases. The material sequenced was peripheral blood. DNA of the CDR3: TGTGCCAGCAGCTCTTGGGGGACAGGGGCGAATGAGCAGTTCTTC. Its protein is CASSSWGTGANEQFF.